A selection of T cell receptor beta chains follows, all from one sample in a study of cytomegalovirus exposure and HLA in healthy donors. Assay used: immunoSEQ multiplex PCR; TCRdb lists only in-frame clones, some missing. The profile shows roughly 150,000 clones, roughly 95% of them singletons. Sequenced sample: PBMCs. These receptors were obtained from a woman aged 18 to 35 in good health and CMV-seronegative. The CDR3 runs from the conserved cysteine through the conserved F or W. Fields, in order: clone size, D gene, J gene, V gene, CDR3 DNA, CDR3 protein. A D gene is named only where the DNA matches it firmly. The size field is filled for only some rows; it gives once, few, many or a size class.

NA | TRBD1 | TRBJ1-1 | TRBV13 | TGTGCCAGCAGCACTGGACAGGGACCGGGTACTGAAGCTTTCTTT | CASSTGQGPGTEAFF
NA | NA | TRBJ1-4 | TRBV7-2 | TGTGCCAGCAGCTTAGTTCGGGTTTCTAATGAAAAACTGTTTTTT | CASSLVRVSNEKLFF
NA | NA | TRBJ1-2 | TRBV9 | TGTGCCAGCGGACAAAACTATGGCTACACCTTC | CASGQNYGYTF
NA | TRBD1 | TRBJ1-2 | TRBV4-1 | TGCGCCAGCAGCCAAGGGGGGACAGACCATCGCTTAGGCTACACCTTC | CASSQGGTDHRLGYTF
once | TRBD2 | TRBJ2-5 | TRBV7-9 | TGTGCCAGCAGTGGACTAGCAGAGACCCAGTACTTC | CASSGLAETQYF
NA | NA | TRBJ1-2 | TRBV18 | TGTGCCAGCTCACCAGTCGACAACCTCTATGGCTACACCTTC | CASSPVDNLYGYTF
NA | NA | TRBJ1-6 | TRBV7-2 | TGTGCCAGCAGCTTAGCACAGGGCTATTCACCCCTCCACTTT | CASSLAQGYSPLHF
NA | NA | TRBJ1-2 | TRBV4-3 | TGCGCCAGCAGCCCAGGTCGGGGAGCTAACTATGGCTACACCTTC | CASSPGRGANYGYTF
once | NA | TRBJ2-7 | TRBV4-1 | TGCGCCAGCAGCCAGTATCGGGACACAACCTACGAGCAGTACTTC | CASSQYRDTTYEQYF
NA | TRBD1 | TRBJ1-2 | TRBV4-3 | TGCGCCAGCAGCCAATCGACAGGGAGTTTAGCTACCACCTTC | CASSQSTGSLATTF
NA | TRBD2 | TRBJ2-7 | TRBV2 | TGTGCCAGCAGTGAAGGGGGACTAGCGAGCTACGAGCAGTACTTC | CASSEGGLASYEQYF
NA | TRBD2 | TRBJ2-5 | TRBV4-2 | TGTGCCAGCAGCCCCCTAGCGGGGGGGCCCGTAGAGACCCAGTACTTC | CASSPLAGGPVETQYF
NA | TRBD1 | TRBJ2-7 | TRBV28 | TGTGCCAGCAGTTCCGGGACAGGGGTCTACGAGCAGTACTTC | CASSSGTGVYEQYF
NA | TRBD1 | TRBJ2-7 | TRBV5-5 | TGTGCCAGCAGCCGAATCGGACAGGGCAGAAAATCCTACGAGCAGTACTTC | CASSRIGQGRKSYEQYF
NA | NA | TRBJ2-7 | TRBV6-6 | TGTGCCAGCAGCCTTCGACAGCTTAGCTCCTACGAGCAGTACTTC | CASSLRQLSSYEQYF
NA | NA | TRBJ2-5 | TRBV2 | TGTGCCAGCAATGGGGGGACGAAAGAGACCCAGTACTTC | CASNGGTKETQYF
NA | NA | TRBJ1-6 | TRBV4-2 | TGTGCCAGCAGCCAAGGGGGGGGTATATGGGGTAGGAGCTCCTATAATTCACCCCTCCACTTT | CASSQGGGIWGRSSYNSPLHF
NA | TRBD1 | TRBJ1-1 | TRBV5-1 | TGCGCCAGCAGCGGCGGGGCAGGGGGCAGCGGAGTTTCTGAAGCTTTCTTT | CASSGGAGGSGVSEAFF
NA | NA | TRBJ1-5 | TRBV7-2 | TGTGCCAGCAGCTTTGATACAGGGACCAATCAGCCCCAGCATTTT | CASSFDTGTNQPQHF
NA | TRBD1 | TRBJ2-2 | TRBV4-1 | TGCGCCAGCAGCCAAGAAGGGACAGGGCACACCGGGGAGCTGTTTTTT | CASSQEGTGHTGELFF
NA | TRBD1 | TRBJ2-5 | TRBV6-1 | TGTGCCAGCAGTGAACGCAGGGGGAGAGAGACCCAGTACTTC | CASSERRGRETQYF
NA | TRBD1 | TRBJ1-2 | TRBV19 | TGTGCCAGTAGTCCCAGACAGGGCTATGGCTACACCTTC | CASSPRQGYGYTF
NA | NA | TRBJ2-2 | TRBV6-6 | TGTGCCAGCAGTTACTCGACTTTGAACACCGGGGAGCTGTTTTTT | CASSYSTLNTGELFF
NA | NA | TRBJ2-5 | TRBV27 | TGTGCCAGCACTGCTTGGGGAAACAGGGAGGGCGAGACCCAGTACTTC | CASTAWGNREGETQYF
NA | NA | TRBJ1-5 | TRBV7-9 | TGTGCCAGCAGCGGCAAGAACAATCAGCCCCAGCATTTT | CASSGKNNQPQHF
few | TRBD1 | TRBJ1-5 | TRBV25-1 | TGTGCCAGCAGTGAATGGGGGACAGGCAGGCCCCAGCATTTT | CASSEWGTGRPQHF
once | TRBD1 | TRBJ1-2 | TRBV6-5 | TGTGCCAGCAGAAAAAAAGGGACAGGCGGTTATGGCTACACCTTC | CASRKKGTGGYGYTF
NA | NA | TRBJ2-3 | TRBV6-5 | TGTGCCAGCAAGGGGGATCGGGGAGGCACAGATACGCAGTATTTT | CASKGDRGGTDTQYF
NA | NA | TRBJ1-5 | TRBV4-3 | TGCGCCAGCAGCCAAGAGGTGGCAGGGATCGGAAGGGGGCCCCAGCATTTT | CASSQEVAGIGRGPQHF
NA | TRBD1 | TRBJ2-7 | TRBV7-9 | TGTGCCAGCAGCTCCGACAGGGGGCTCTACGAGCAGTACTTC | CASSSDRGLYEQYF
NA | NA | TRBJ1-1 | TRBV5-6 | TGTGCCAGCAGCCCGGGTCTGAACACTGAAGCTTTCTTT | CASSPGLNTEAFF
NA | NA | TRBJ1-2 | TRBV6-5 | TGTGCCAGCAGCCGAGCGGGAAAGGGCTATGGCTACACCTTC | CASSRAGKGYGYTF
NA | NA | TRBJ2-7 | TRBV5-6 | TGTGCCAGCAGCTTTATCGCCGGTAGCTACGAGCAGTACTTC | CASSFIAGSYEQYF
NA | NA | TRBJ2-2 | TRBV4-1 | TGCGCCAGCAGCAATCTAGAGGTCGGGGAGCGGGAGCTGTTTTTT | CASSNLEVGERELFF
NA | TRBD2 | TRBJ2-1 | TRBV27 | TGTGCCAGCAGAACTCCTCTAGCGGACTCCTACAATGAGCAGTTCTTC | CASRTPLADSYNEQFF
NA | TRBD1 | TRBJ1-1 | TRBV6-1 | TGTGCCAGCAGTGTCGTAAAACAGGGGTTGAACACTGAAGCTTTCTTT | CASSVVKQGLNTEAFF
once | NA | TRBJ1-3 | TRBV5-6 | TGTGCCAGCAGCCCCGGACATGAGGGAAACACCATATATTTT | CASSPGHEGNTIYF
NA | NA | TRBJ1-2 | TRBV19 | TGTGCCAGTAGTACGGAGGCTAACTATGGCTACACCTTC | CASSTEANYGYTF
NA | NA | TRBJ1-2 | TRBV6-5 | TGTGCCAGCAGTTACCGTGGGTTCCCGGGGGATCACCCCACCTTC | CASSYRGFPGDHPTF
NA | NA | TRBJ2-1 | TRBV5-1 | TGCGCCAGCAGCTTTCAGACAGGCAATGAGCAGTTCTTC | CASSFQTGNEQFF
NA | NA | TRBJ2-5 | TRBV12-2 | TGTGCAAGTCGCATACCGGGACTAGCGTCGGAGACCCAGTACTTC | CASRIPGLASETQYF
NA | NA | TRBJ1-1 | TRBV10-3 | TGTGCCATCAGCCATGACGGCGGCCTGAACACTGAAGCTTTCTTT | CAISHDGGLNTEAFF
once | TRBD1 | TRBJ1-2 | TRBV7-2 | TGTGCCAGCAGCCTCGACAGGGACTATGGCTACACCTTC | CASSLDRDYGYTF